Below, 32 T cell receptor beta chains from the same sample are listed, as sequenced in a study of regulatory T cells in long-lasting Graves disease. Noted time point: newly diagnosed GD, antithyroid drugs for less than 3 months. PBMC RNA served as the TCR library source. Building of the TCR beta libraries involved iRepertoire HTBI primers and Arm-PCR of CDR3 regions. A single record per CDR3 protein comes from TCRdb applying MiXCR to the multiplex PCR reads. The repertoire includes about 400,000 distinct CDR3 sequences, around a sixth of them detected once, and approximately 22% sits in the top ten. This specimen was peripheral blood mononuclear cells (PBMCs), taken at new diagnosis, from a patient treated with antithyroid drugs. Every receptor here comes from a female donor with Graves disease.

The chain combines TRBV5-8 with TRBJ2-1, with TRBD1 matching 9 bases. This CDR3 is 15 amino acids long. CDR1 is SGHTS, CDR2 YDEGEE, per germline. Germline trimming cut 2 bases from V and 8 bases from J; bases unmatched to any gene: 8. CDR3 sequence reads: CASSFGDRAMDEQFF. CDR3 nucleotides: TGTGCCAGCAGCTTTGGGGACAGGGCTATGGATGAGCAGTTCTTC.

Many counts were recorded for this clonotype. The chain carries TRBV7-9 and TRBJ2-1; tentative D call: TRBD2 (5 bases). Germline values: CDR1 SEHNR, CDR2 FQNEAQ (reference sequence). Trimming cost V 7 bases and J 8 bases, with 12 bases left between them. The CDR3 loop spans 12 amino acids. The CDR3 is CASTTLRDEQFF. DNA of the CDR3: TGTGCCAGCACCACGTTGAGGGATGAGCAGTTCTTC.

This clonotype was observed at least ten times. This chain links TRBV20-1 with TRBJ2-1; TRBD2 agrees at 11 bases. The V segment lost 4 bases and the J segment 9 bases; nucleotides outside the gene matches: 5. This CDR3 spans 13 amino acids. Germline V gives CDR1 DFQATT, CDR2 SNEGSKA (reference sequence). The CDR3, as DNA: TGCAGTGCTATAATAGCGGGGGGGGCTGAGCAGTTCTTC. Protein: CSAIIAGGAEQFF.

In this sample, this clonotype turned up many times. The rearrangement uses TRBV4-3 and TRBJ2-2, with D possibly matching TRBD1 (6 bases). Germline CDR1 and CDR2: LGHNA and YSLEER. V was clipped by 1 base and J by 5 bases, with 11 bases between them. This CDR3 region has 15 residues. CDR3: CASSQVRGGTGELFF. CDR3 DNA sequence: TGCGCCAGCAGCCAAGTCAGGGGCGGAACCGGGGAGCTGTTTTTT.

A remark on this clonotype: A much larger clone is a single base away; this may be a read error. The gene calls are TRBV6-2 or TRBV6-3 and TRBJ2-2, with D uncertain. Germline V gene sequence: CDR1 MNHEY, CDR2 SVGEGT. This CDR3 is built from 14 residues. In DNA form, the CDR3 reads TGTGCCAGCAGTTATGAAGTCTACACCAGGGAGCTGTTTTTT. This sequence encodes CASSYEVYTRELFF.

This chain joins TRBV28 and TRBJ1-5; TRBD1 matches 7 bases. Germline V CDR1 and CDR2: MDHEN, SYDVKM. The V and J ends lost 7 bases and 0 bases, in that order; junction bases with no gene match: 6. The CDR3 length is 15 residues. The CDR3 DNA follows: TGTGCCAGCACCTGGGGACAGAGTAGCAATCAGCCCCAGCATTTT. Translated, it gives CASTWGQSSNQPQHF.

The chain employs TRBV7-2 and TRBJ2-7; 7 bases align to TRBD1. CDR1 is SGHTA, CDR2 FQGNSA, per germline. The CDR3 is 15 residues long. Trimming cost V 2 bases and J 9 bases; bases outside gene matches: 13. CDR3 nucleotide sequence: TGTGCCAGCAGCTTATCTCGACAGGGTCGGGGCGGGCAGTACTTC. Its protein product is CASSLSRQGRGGQYF.

In its sample, this clonotype was seen many times. V and J are TRBV30 and TRBJ2-7; D is undetermined. Trimming cost V 0 bases and J 2 bases, with 5 bases left between them. CDR3 length: 12 residues. CDR1 and CDR2 from the germline V gene are GTSNPN and SVGIG (reference sequence). CDR3 nucleotides: TGTGCCTGGAGTGTAACCCCCTACGAGCAGTACTTC. Translated, it gives CAWSVTPYEQYF.

The chain joins TRBV25-1 to TRBJ1-6; TRBD1 matches 10 bases. Germline values: CDR1 MGHDK, CDR2 SYGVNS. The CDR3 sequence is 13 residues long. Losses at the gene ends were 5 bases for V and 10 bases for J; bases not matched to a gene: 2. This chain's CDR3 is CASSWTGGSPLHF. CDR3 in DNA: TGTGCCAGCAGTTGGACAGGGGGGTCACCCCTCCACTTT.

The chain has TRBV7-9 and TRBJ2-7; D may match TRBD1 or TRBD2 (6 bases each). V was pared by 2 bases and J by 0 bases, with 35 bases between. The CDR3 runs 23 residues. In germline, CDR1 is SEHNR, CDR2 FQNEAQ (reference sequence). The CDR3 DNA reads TGTGCCAGCAGCTTAATAGGGGGGAGTGCGACTTCTGGGCAGGCAGGGGCCTCCTACGAGCAGTACTTC. It encodes CASSLIGGSATSGQAGASYEQYF.

In its sample, this clonotype was seen a few times. This is likely a read error, given that the CDR3 carries no conserved phenylalanine or tryptophan at its end. This sequence joins TRBV20-1 and TRBJ2-5, with TRBD2 matching 8 bases. TRBJ2-1 matches the DNA end more closely, so the J call is doubtful. This CDR3 spans 13 amino acids. Looked up from germline, CDR1 is DFQATT and CDR2 is SNEGSKA (reference sequence). The CDR3 nucleotides read TGCAGTGCTAGCGGGAGGGCCTACAATGAGCAGTTCCTC. It codes for CSASGRAYNEQFL.

The table lists this clonotype with a few counts. This chain joins TRBV4-3 and TRBJ1-3; D remains unclear. V lost 1 base and J 2 bases, leaving 12 bases between the germline ends. CDR3 size: 16 residues. Per the germline V gene, CDR1 is LGHNA and CDR2 is YSLEER. The CDR3 loop is CASSQGRGIPGNTIYF. In DNA, the CDR3 is TGCGCCAGCAGCCAAGGACGCGGGATTCCTGGAAACACCATATATTTT.

This clonotype was detected many times. J is TRBJ1-1 and V is TRBV9, with D perhaps TRBD1 (6 bases). Trimming pared 0 bases from V and 1 base from J, leaving 13 bases between. The CDR3 totals 16 residues. Looked up from germline, CDR1 is SGDLS and CDR2 is YYNGEE. The CDR3 reads CASSVATGTQNTEAFF. In DNA, the CDR3 is TGTGCCAGCAGCGTAGCGACCGGGACACAGAACACTGAAGCTTTCTTT.

This clonotype was recorded at least ten times. The gene calls are TRBV11-1 and TRBJ2-1; TRBD1 matches 9 bases. The CDR3 extends over 15 amino acids. V shed 2 bases, J shed 12 bases, and the junction held 11 bases outside the gene matches. The germline CDR1 and CDR2 sequences are SGHAT and FQDESV (reference sequence). In DNA, the CDR3 is TGTGCCAGCAGCTTACCGGGACAGGGAGGCAAAGGGCAGTTCTTC. Translation gives CASSLPGQGGKGQFF.

Ten or more counts support this clonotype. This chain's CDR3 is CSGLAGEDTQYF. The DNA of the CDR3 is TGCAGCGGACTAGCCGGGGAGGATACGCAGTATTTT. V and J are TRBV29-1 and TRBJ2-3, with 7 nucleotides matching TRBD2. Germline V gives CDR1 SQVTM, CDR2 ANQGSEA. V trimming: 7 bases; J trimming: 6 bases; junction bases outside the gene matches: 7. There are 12 residues in the CDR3.

The rearrangement links TRBV11-3 to TRBJ2-7; D uncertain. This CDR3 spans 14 amino acids. V was cut by 5 bases and J by 5 bases, with 16 bases left in between. CDR1 is SGHNT, CDR2 YENEEA, per germline. This CDR3 is CASSTYSGLHEQYF. The CDR3 region has the DNA TGTGCCAGCAGCACCTACAGTGGTCTGCACGAGCAGTACTTC.

The chain links TRBV25-1 to TRBJ2-3; 8 nucleotides line up with TRBD2. V lost 3 bases, J lost 7 bases, and 15 bases stayed unmatched. The CDR3 contains 17 residues. CDR1 and CDR2 (germline): MGHDK, SYGVNS. The CDR3 region has the DNA TGTGCCAGCAGTGACACGGAGAGCGGGAGATCAATGAATACGCAGTATTTT. It translates to CASSDTESGRSMNTQYF.

There are many counts of this clonotype. J is TRBJ2-3 and V is TRBV9; 9 positions match TRBD2. The V segment lost 0 bases and the J segment 4 bases; nucleotides outside the gene matches: 6. The CDR3 has 16 amino acids. Per the germline V gene, CDR1 is SGDLS and CDR2 is YYNGEE. The CDR3 sequence is CASSVVGGGGADTQYF. The DNA of the CDR3 is TGTGCCAGCAGCGTAGTCGGAGGCGGGGGGGCAGATACGCAGTATTTT.

Ten or more counts support this clonotype. The chain recombines TRBV7-2 with TRBJ2-1, with 14 bases lining up with TRBD2. Germline CDR1 and CDR2: SGHTA and FQGNSA. The trim removed 4 bases at V and 8 bases at J, leaving 7 bases unmatched. CDR3 length: 16 amino acids. The CDR3 DNA is TGTGCCAGCAGCTCCCAGACTAGCGGGGGGGCCGATGAGCAGTTCTTC. Residues: CASSSQTSGGADEQFF.

This clonotype was seen repeatedly, ten times or more. An end of the junction does not agree with germline; a read error may underlie this. The rearrangement joins TRBV5-1 to TRBJ2-1; 8 nucleotides agree with TRBD2. In germline, CDR1 is SGHRS, CDR2 YFSETQ. The CDR3 contains 15 residues. CDR3 nucleotides: TGTGCCAGCAGCCTTAGCGGGACCTCCTACAATGAGCAGTTCTTC. Translating it yields CASSLSGTSYNEQFF. Looking up the rest from reference TRBV5-1 and TRBJ2-1 gives the full variable domain: KAGVTQTPRYLIKTRGQQVTLSCSPISGHRSVSWYQQTPGQGLQFLFEYFSETQRNKGNFPGRFSGRQFSNSRSEMNVSTLELGDSALYLCASSLSGTSYNEQFFGPGTRLTVL.

This clonotype was counted ten times or more. The chain couples TRBV7-2 to TRBJ2-5; weak D call: TRBD1 (6 bases). This CDR3 spans 15 amino acids. The V gene's germline CDR1 is SGHTA and CDR2 FQGNSA. Trimming shortened V by 6 bases and J by 2 bases, and 16 bases separated the two germline ends. Here the CDR3 DNA reads TGTGCCAGCAGGCAGCAGGGACAATTTCAAGAGACCCAGTACTTC. It translates to CASRQQGQFQETQYF.

This clonotype was seen repeatedly, ten times or more. This chain uses TRBV7-9 with TRBJ1-6; weak D call: TRBD1 (5 bases). CDR1 is SEHNR and CDR2 is FQNEAQ in the germline V gene (reference sequence). The CDR3 has 17 residues. Trimming shortened V by 4 bases and J by 4 bases, and 17 bases separated the two germline ends. The CDR3 reads CASSSTAQGDYNSPLHF. Here the CDR3 DNA reads TGTGCCAGCAGCTCAACAGCTCAGGGAGATTATAATTCACCCCTCCACTTT.

The J gene is TRBJ2-3, the V gene TRBV9; tentative D call: TRBD2 (6 bases). CDR1 and CDR2 (germline): SGDLS, YYNGEE. The CDR3 is 15 residues long. With 1 base removed from V and 6 bases from J, the gap between germline ends came to 15 bases. In DNA, the CDR3 is TGTGCCAGCAGCGTAACGGGAGTTTGGCCCGATACGCAGTATTTT. Translation gives CASSVTGVWPDTQYF. The complete variable domain, with remaining parts taken from reference TRBV9 and TRBJ2-3, reads DSGVTQTPKHLITATGQRVTLRCSPRSGDLSVYWYQQSLDQGLQFLIQYYNGEERAKGNILERFSAQQFPDLHSELNLSSLELGDSALYFCASSVTGVWPDTQYFGPGTRLTVL.

In this sample, this clonotype turned up many times. V and J are TRBV28 and TRBJ2-3; 10 bases match TRBD1. Losses at the gene ends were 5 bases for V and 4 bases for J; bases not matched to a gene: 3. Per germline, CDR1 MDHEN and CDR2 SYDVKM. This CDR3 is built from 14 residues. CDR3 in DNA: TGTGCCAGCAGTCTAGGACAGGGGGCAGATACGCAGTATTTT. This translates into CASSLGQGADTQYF.

This clonotype was seen once. This chain uses TRBV9 with TRBJ1-1; D call uncertain. The CDR3 covers 13 residues. Germline V gene sequence: CDR1 SGDLS, CDR2 YYNGEE. V dropped 2 bases and J dropped 0 bases, with 5 bases sitting between them. The CDR3 DNA reads as TGTGCCAGCAGCGTTCGGCTGAACACTGAAGCTTTCTTT. Amino acid sequence: CASSVRLNTEAFF.

V usage is TRBV28 and J usage is TRBJ2-5; D may be TRBD1 (6 bases). Between the trimmed V and J ends, which lost 7 bases and 4 bases, there was a span of 16 bases. Germline CDR1 MDHEN, CDR2 SYDVKM. The CDR3 extends over 14 amino acids. In nucleotides, the CDR3 is TGTGCCAGCACCGACAAGGGACATTCAGAGACCCAGTACTTC. Translating it yields CASTDKGHSETQYF.

This clonotype was picked up many times. This chain uses TRBV4-1 with TRBJ2-7; D is undetermined. The CDR3 consists of 15 residues. Trimming cost V 0 bases and J 1 base, with 10 bases left between them. CDR1 MGHRA and CDR2 YSYEKL come from the germline V gene. This CDR3 reads CASSQDLVPSYEQYF. The CDR3 nucleotides are TGCGCCAGCAGCCAAGACTTGGTACCTTCCTACGAGCAGTACTTC.

This clonotype was counted ten times or more. The V gene is TRBV6-9, the J gene TRBJ1-5; tentative D call: TRBD1 (5 bases). Looked up from germline, CDR1 is MNHGY and CDR2 is SVAAGI. V was clipped by 4 bases and J by 1 base, with 8 bases between them. The CDR3 is 14 residues long. CDR3 sequence reads: CASSFRDSNQPQHF. For the CDR3, the DNA is TGTGCCAGCAGTTTCCGGGACAGCAATCAGCCCCAGCATTTT.

This clonotype was counted ten times or more. The rearrangement links TRBV29-1 to TRBJ1-3; 8 nucleotides line up with TRBD1. The J segment lost 3 bases and the V segment lost 6 bases, leaving 7 bases of the junction unmatched. Germline loops: CDR1 SQVTM, CDR2 ANQGSEA. The CDR3 is 14 residues long. CDR3 sequence (DNA): TGCAGCGTCGGACAGGGAGATGTTGGAAACACCATATATTTT. Encoded protein: CSVGQGDVGNTIYF.

The chain combines TRBV9 with TRBJ2-2, with D possibly TRBD2 on 6 matching bases. V gave up 4 bases and J gave up 2 bases, with 15 bases separating them. Germline loops: CDR1 SGDLS, CDR2 YYNGEE. The CDR3 runs 16 residues. The CDR3 DNA follows: TGTGCCAGCAGCCCCCGGACTATCCCTAACACCGGGGAGCTGTTTTTT. Its protein product is CASSPRTIPNTGELFF.

This clonotype was picked up many times. The chain joins TRBV28 to TRBJ2-7; 9 bases fit TRBD1. The CDR3 has 18 residues. Trimming cost V 4 bases and J 0 bases; bases outside gene matches: 13. In germline, CDR1 is MDHEN, CDR2 SYDVKM. CDR3 sequence (DNA): TGTGCCAGCAGTTCGCATGGGTATGGGACAGGGACCTCCTACGAGCAGTACTTC. Residues: CASSSHGYGTGTSYEQYF.

In this sample, this clonotype turned up many times. The chain uses TRBV12-3 or TRBV12-4 and TRBJ2-7; D might be TRBD2 (5 bases). The CDR3 loop spans 18 amino acids. V dropped 1 base and J dropped 0 bases, with 19 bases sitting between them. The CDR3, as DNA: TGTGCCAGCAGTTTAGGGACCGACTACCTGCCGAGCTCCTACGAGCAGTACTTC. It is translated as CASSLGTDYLPSSYEQYF.